This TCR beta chain was found in a study of T cell changes during pregnancy in multiple sclerosis. The V gene lost 3 bases and the J gene lost 8 bases, with 28 bases spanning the gap. This CDR3 contains 19 residues. Per the germline V gene, CDR1 is ENHRY and CDR2 is SYGVKD. Repertoires were generated with immunoSEQ multiplex PCR, while TCRdb's copy carries only in-frame clones and drops some. The repertoire holds more than 25,000 clones, with 80% to 90% as singletons. The clonotype was recovered from a female donor with multiple sclerosis, enrolled in a pregnancy study. The chain recombines TRBV10-3 with TRBJ2-2; maybe TRBD1 (6 bases). This material consisted of CD8+ T cells from peripheral blood mononuclear cells, taken in the third trimester of pregnancy. Here the CDR3 reads CAISDPDRTSASWAGELFF. DNA for the CDR3: TGTGCCATCAGTGATCCCGACAGGACAAGCGCTAGTTGGGCGGGGGAGCTGTTTTTT.